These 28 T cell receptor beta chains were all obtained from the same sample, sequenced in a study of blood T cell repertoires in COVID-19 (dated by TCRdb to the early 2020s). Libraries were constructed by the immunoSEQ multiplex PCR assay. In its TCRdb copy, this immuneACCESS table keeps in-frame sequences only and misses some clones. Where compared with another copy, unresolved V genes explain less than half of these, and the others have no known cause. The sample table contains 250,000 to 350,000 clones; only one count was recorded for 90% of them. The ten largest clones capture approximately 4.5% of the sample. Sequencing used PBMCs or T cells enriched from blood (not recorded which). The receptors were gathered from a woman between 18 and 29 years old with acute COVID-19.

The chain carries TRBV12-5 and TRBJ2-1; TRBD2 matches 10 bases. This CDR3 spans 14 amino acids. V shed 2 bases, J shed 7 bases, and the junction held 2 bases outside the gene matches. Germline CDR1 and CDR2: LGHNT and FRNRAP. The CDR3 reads CASGLPSGSNEQFF. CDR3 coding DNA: TGTGCTAGTGGTTTGCCTAGCGGGAGTAATGAGCAGTTCTTC.

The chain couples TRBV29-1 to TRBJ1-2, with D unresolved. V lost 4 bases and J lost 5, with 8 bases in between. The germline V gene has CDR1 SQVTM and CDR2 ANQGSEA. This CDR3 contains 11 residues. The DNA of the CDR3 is TGCAGCGTTGCCAGATCATATGGCTACACCTTC. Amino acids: CSVARSYGYTF. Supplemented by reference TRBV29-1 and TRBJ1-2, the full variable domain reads SAVISQKPSRDICQRGTSLTIQCQVDSQVTMMFWYRQQPGQSLTLIATANQGSEATYESGFVIDKFPISRPNLTFSTLTVSNMSPEDSSIYLCSVARSYGYTFGSGTRLTVV.

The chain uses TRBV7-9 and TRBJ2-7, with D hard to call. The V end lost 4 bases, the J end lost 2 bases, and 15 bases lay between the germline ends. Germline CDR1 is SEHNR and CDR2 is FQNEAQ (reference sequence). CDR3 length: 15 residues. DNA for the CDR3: TGTGCCAGCAGCTCCTCAGCCGGGTCCCCCTACGAGCAGTACTTC. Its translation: CASSSSAGSPYEQYF.

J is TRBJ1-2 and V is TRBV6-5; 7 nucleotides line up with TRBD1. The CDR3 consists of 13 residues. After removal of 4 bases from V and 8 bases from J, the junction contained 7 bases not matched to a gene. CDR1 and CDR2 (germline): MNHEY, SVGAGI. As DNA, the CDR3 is TGTGCCAGCAGTTTACGACAGGGAAGGGGCTACACCTTC. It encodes CASSLRQGRGYTF.

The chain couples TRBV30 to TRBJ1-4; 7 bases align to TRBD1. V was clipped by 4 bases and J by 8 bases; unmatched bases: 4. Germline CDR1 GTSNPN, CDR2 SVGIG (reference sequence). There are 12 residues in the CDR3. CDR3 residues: CAWMAGGEKLFF. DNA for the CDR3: TGTGCCTGGATGGCAGGGGGAGAAAAACTGTTTTTT.

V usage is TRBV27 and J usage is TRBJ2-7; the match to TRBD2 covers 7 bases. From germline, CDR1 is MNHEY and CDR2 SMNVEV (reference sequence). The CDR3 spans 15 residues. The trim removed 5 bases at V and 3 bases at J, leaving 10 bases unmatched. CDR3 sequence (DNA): TGTGCCAGCAGTCCCCGGCGGGAGCAGTACTACGAGCAGTACTTC. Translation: CASSPRREQYYEQYF.

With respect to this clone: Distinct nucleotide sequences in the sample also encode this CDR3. In DNA form, the CDR3 reads TGTGCCAGCAGTCTCCGACAGGGTAGTACAGATACGCAGTATTTT. Translated, it gives CASSLRQGSTDTQYF. The chain employs TRBV28 and TRBJ2-3, with 7 bases fitting TRBD1. CDR3 length: 15 residues. Germline V gene sequence: CDR1 MDHEN, CDR2 SYDVKM. The J segment lost 3 bases and the V segment lost 5 bases, leaving 8 bases of the junction unmatched.

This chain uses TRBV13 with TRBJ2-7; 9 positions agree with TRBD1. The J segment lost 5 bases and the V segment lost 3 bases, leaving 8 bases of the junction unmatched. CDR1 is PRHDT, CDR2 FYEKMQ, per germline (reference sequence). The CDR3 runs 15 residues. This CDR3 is CASSFYRTGEDEQYF. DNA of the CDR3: TGTGCCAGCAGCTTCTACCGGACAGGGGAGGACGAGCAGTACTTC.

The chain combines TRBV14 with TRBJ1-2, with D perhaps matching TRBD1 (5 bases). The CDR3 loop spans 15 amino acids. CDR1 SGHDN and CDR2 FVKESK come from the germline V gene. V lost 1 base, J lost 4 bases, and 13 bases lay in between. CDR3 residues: CASSQGWGGGYGYTF. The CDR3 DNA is TGTGCCAGCAGCCAAGGATGGGGGGGAGGCTATGGCTACACCTTC.

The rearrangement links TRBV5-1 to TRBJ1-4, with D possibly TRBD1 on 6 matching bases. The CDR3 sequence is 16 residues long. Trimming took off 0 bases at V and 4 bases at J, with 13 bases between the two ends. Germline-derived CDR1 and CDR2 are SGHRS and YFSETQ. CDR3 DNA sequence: TGCGCCAGCAGCTTGGTTGGGGGCAGTGGTAATGAAAAACTGTTTTTT. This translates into CASSLVGGSGNEKLFF. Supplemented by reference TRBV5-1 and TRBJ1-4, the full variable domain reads KAGVTQTPRYLIKTRGQQVTLSCSPISGHRSVSWYQQTPGQGLQFLFEYFSETQRNKGNFPGRFSGRQFSNSRSEMNVSTLELGDSALYLCASSLVGGSGNEKLFFGSGTQLSVL.

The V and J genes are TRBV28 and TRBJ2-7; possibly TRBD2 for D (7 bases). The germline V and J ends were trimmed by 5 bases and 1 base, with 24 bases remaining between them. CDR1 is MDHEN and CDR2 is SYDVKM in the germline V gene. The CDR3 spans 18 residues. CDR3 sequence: CASSPHILGGEQSYEQYF. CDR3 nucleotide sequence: TGTGCCAGCAGTCCTCATATCCTAGGGGGGGAGCAATCCTACGAGCAGTACTTC. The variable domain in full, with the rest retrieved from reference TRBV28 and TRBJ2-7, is DVKVTQSSRYLVKRTGEKVFLECVQDMDHENMFWYRQDPGLGLRLIYFSYDVKMKEKGDIPEGYSVSREKKERFSLILESASTNQTSMYLCASSPHILGGEQSYEQYFGPGTRLTVT.

The CDR3 here is CASRMEGARSGELFF. The CDR3 nucleotides are TGTGCCAGCAGGATGGAGGGGGCGCGTTCCGGGGAGCTGTTTTTT. The rearrangement joins TRBV6-5 to TRBJ2-2, with a possible D match to TRBD1 (7 bases). The ends were cut back, 6 bases at V and 6 bases at J, with 17 bases in the middle. Germline V gene data show CDR1 as MNHEY and CDR2 as SVGAGI. The CDR3 has 15 residues.

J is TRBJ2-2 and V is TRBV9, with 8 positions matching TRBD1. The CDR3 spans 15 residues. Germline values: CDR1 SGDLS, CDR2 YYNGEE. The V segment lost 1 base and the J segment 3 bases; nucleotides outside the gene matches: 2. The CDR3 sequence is CASSVPGGYTGELFF. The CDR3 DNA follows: TGTGCCAGCAGCGTACCAGGGGGCTACACCGGGGAGCTGTTTTTT.

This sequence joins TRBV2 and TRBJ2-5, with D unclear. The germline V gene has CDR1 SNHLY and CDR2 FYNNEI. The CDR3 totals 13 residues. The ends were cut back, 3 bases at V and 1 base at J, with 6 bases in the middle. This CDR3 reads CASSDGFQETQYF. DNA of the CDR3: TGTGCCAGCAGTGACGGGTTCCAAGAGACCCAGTACTTC.

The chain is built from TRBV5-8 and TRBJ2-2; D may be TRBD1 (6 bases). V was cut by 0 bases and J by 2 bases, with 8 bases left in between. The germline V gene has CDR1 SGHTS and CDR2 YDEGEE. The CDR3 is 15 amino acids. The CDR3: CASSLVDRNTGELFF. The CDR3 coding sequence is TGTGCCAGCAGCTTGGTGGACAGAAACACCGGGGAGCTGTTTTTT.

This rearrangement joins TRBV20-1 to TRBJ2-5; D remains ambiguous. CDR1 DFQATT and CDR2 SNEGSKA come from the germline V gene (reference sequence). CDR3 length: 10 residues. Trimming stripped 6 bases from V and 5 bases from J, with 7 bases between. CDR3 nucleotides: TGCAGTGCGCAGAGGGAGACCCAGTACTTC. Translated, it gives CSAQRETQYF.

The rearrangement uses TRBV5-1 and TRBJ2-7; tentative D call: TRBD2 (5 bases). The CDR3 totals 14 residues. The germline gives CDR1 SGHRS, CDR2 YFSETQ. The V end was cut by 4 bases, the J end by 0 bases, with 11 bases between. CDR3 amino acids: CASSPDWSSYEQYF. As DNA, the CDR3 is TGCGCCAGCAGCCCGGACTGGAGCTCCTACGAGCAGTACTTC.

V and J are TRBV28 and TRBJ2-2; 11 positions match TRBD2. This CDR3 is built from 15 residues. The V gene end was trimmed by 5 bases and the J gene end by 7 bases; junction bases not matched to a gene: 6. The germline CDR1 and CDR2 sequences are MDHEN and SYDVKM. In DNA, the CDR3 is TGTGCCAGCAGTCTTGGGACTAGCGGCCACGGGGAGCTGTTTTTT. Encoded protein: CASSLGTSGHGELFF.

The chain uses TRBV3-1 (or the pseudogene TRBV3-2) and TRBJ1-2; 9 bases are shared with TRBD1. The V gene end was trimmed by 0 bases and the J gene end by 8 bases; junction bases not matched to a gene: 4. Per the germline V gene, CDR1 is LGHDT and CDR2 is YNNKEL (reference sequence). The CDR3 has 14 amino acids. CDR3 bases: TGTGCCAGCAGCCAAGAAGAGGACAGGGGCGGCTACACCTTC. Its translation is CASSQEEDRGGYTF.

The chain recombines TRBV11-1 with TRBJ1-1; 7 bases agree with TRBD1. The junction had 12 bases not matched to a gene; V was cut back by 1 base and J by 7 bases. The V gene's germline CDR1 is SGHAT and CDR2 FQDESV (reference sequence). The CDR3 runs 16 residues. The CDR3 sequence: CASSLVQGIGQGEAFF. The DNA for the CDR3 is TGTGCCAGCAGCTTAGTACAGGGGATCGGACAAGGTGAAGCTTTCTTT.

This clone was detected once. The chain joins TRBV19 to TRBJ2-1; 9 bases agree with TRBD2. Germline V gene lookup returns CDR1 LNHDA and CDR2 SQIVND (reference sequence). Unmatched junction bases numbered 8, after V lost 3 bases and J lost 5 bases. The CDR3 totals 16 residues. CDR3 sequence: CASSIDFAGGDNEQFF. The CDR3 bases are TGTGCCAGTAGTATTGACTTTGCGGGAGGGGACAATGAGCAGTTCTTC. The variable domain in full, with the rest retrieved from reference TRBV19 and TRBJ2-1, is DGGITQSPKYLFRKEGQNVTLSCEQNLNHDAMYWYRQDPGQGLRLIYYSQIVNDFQKGDIAEGYSVSREKKESFPLTVTSAQKNPTAFYLCASSIDFAGGDNEQFFGPGTRLTVL.

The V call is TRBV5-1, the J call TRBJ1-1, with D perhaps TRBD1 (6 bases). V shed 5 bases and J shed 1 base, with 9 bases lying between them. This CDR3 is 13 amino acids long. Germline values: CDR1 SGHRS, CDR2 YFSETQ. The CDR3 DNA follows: TGCGCCAGCAGAGTGACAGGGAACACTGAAGCTTTCTTT. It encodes CASRVTGNTEAFF.

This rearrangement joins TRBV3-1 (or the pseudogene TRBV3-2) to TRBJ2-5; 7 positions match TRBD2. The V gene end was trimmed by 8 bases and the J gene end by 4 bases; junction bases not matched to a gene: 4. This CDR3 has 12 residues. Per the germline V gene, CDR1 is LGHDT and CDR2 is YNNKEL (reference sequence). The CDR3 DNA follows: TGTGCCAGCGCGGGAGAGGGAGAGACCCAGTACTTC. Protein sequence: CASAGEGETQYF.

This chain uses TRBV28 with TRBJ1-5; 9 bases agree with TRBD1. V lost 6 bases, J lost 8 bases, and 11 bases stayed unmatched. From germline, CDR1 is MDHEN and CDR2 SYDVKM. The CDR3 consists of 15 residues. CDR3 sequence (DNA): TGTGCCAGCAGCTTACACAGGGGGCGCGTAGAGCCCCAGCATTTT. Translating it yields CASSLHRGRVEPQHF.

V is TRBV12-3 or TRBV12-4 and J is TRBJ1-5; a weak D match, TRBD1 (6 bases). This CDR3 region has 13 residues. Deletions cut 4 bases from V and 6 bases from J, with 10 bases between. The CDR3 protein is CASSYREIQPQHF. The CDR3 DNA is TGTGCCAGCAGTTACAGGGAGATTCAGCCCCAGCATTTT.

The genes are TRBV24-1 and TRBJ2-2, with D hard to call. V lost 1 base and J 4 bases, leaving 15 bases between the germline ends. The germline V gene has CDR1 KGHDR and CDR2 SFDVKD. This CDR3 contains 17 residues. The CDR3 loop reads CATSDLGYGLGTGELFF. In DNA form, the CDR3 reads TGTGCCACCAGTGATTTAGGTTATGGGCTGGGCACCGGGGAGCTGTTTTTT.

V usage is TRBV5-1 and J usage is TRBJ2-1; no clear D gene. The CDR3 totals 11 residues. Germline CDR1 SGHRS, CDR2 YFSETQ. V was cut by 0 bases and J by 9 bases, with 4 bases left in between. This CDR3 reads CASSLAGEQFF. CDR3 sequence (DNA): TGCGCCAGCAGCTTGGCGGGTGAGCAGTTCTTC. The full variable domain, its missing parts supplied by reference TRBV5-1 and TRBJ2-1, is KAGVTQTPRYLIKTRGQQVTLSCSPISGHRSVSWYQQTPGQGLQFLFEYFSETQRNKGNFPGRFSGRQFSNSRSEMNVSTLELGDSALYLCASSLAGEQFFGPGTRLTVL.

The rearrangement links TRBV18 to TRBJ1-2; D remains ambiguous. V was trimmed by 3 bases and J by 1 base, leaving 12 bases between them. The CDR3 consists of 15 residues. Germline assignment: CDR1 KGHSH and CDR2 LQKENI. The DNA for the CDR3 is TGTGCCAGCTCACCTACGCTTCAGGATAACTATGGCTACACCTTC. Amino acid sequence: CASSPTLQDNYGYTF.